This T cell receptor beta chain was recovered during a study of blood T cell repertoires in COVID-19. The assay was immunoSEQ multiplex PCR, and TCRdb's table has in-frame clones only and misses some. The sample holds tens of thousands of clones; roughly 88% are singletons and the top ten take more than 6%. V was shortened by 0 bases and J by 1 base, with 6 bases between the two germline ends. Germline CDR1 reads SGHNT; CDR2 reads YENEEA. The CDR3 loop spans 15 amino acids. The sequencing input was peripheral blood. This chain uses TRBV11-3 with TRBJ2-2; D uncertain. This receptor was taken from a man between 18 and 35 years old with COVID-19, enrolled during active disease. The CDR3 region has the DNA TGTGCCAGCAGCTTAGACGGGTGGAACACCGGGGAGCTGTTTTTT. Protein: CASSLDGWNTGELFF.